This TCR beta chain was obtained from a study of T cells expressing NK-cell markers. TCRdb reprocessed the 5' RACE reads; each CDR3 protein has one entry and no DNA is given. Its listing shows 250,000 or so distinct CDR3 sequences. The CDR3 runs 17 residues. Germline V gene data show CDR1 as LGHNA and CDR2 as YSLEER. J is TRBJ1-6 and V is TRBV4-3. Sequencing used blood T cells: a sorted CD56 or NKG2C T cell subset, CD4+ or CD8+ T cells, or bulk PBMC T cells (not recorded which). The receptor's source is a woman aged 18-70 years in good health. This chain's CDR3 is CASSQVVGQGPGSPLHF.